This T cell receptor beta chain was identified in a study of T cell repertoires in cytomegalovirus infection (dated by TCRdb to the late 2010s). For context, the study as a whole: The HLA type of each donor mattered for the analysis, because public TCR beta signatures pointed to carriage of CMV infection along with the matching HLA type. Beyond this particular receptor, the publication reports: The ex vivo response was dominated by HLA-C-restricted CMV-specific TCR beta clonotypes, and the single most frequent clonotype in two of eight donors was supplied by these HLA-C-restricted clonotypes. In both this cohort and an independent roughly 400-donor cohort, the cumulative frequency of public TCR beta family members distinguished carriers of CMV infection plus the relevant HLA type.

The CDR3 starts with the cysteine, ends with the phenylalanine, and has 13 residues. Solely the CDR3 DNA is kept, with 39 bases framed from the first base. For this chain, trimming is 4 bases at the V end and 6 bases at the J end, and the number of junction bases without a gene match is 4. Sequences MGHRA (CDR1) and YSYEKL (CDR2) are obtained from the germline V gene. The sequencer was an Illumina HiSeq 1500. The raw public reads went through TCRdb reprocessing: fastp at Q25, MiXCR clone calling, in-frame beta chains kept. Here each entry gathers all rows of one CDR3 protein and keeps the most common genes and DNA. Recorded for this sample are around 740,000 distinct CDR3 sequences; approximately 34% of them occurred a single time. The biggest ten clones account for around 2.8% of the sample. This clonotype was detected only a few times. The antigen this receptor binds is unknown. No much larger clone is present one base from it, and per-base qualities are unavailable.

This TCR was sampled from a human donor in good health (CMV status not recorded). Some clones in this sample may be carry-over from other donors' samples. The sequence joins TRBV4-1 to TRBJ2-7, and 9 junctional nucleotides match TRBD1. The sample consisted of PBMCs. The nucleotide sequence reads TGCGCCAGCAGCCCCCGGACAGGGGCCGAGCAGTACTTC. Its protein is CASSPRTGAEQYF.